These 28 T cell receptor beta chains originate from one sample sequenced in a study of blood T cell repertoires in COVID-19. Method: immunoSEQ multiplex PCR; TCRdb's copy keeps in-frame clones and lacks some. The sample yields 200,000 to 250,000 clones, 80% seen once. Sequences were obtained from peripheral blood. These receptors all stem from a woman between 65 and 79 years old with acute or convalescent COVID-19.

The chain has TRBV5-1 and TRBJ2-3, with 7 nucleotides matching TRBD1. The CDR3 is 15 amino acids. Trimming removed 3 bases from V and 8 bases from J; junction bases left unmatched: 12. Germline V gene lookup returns CDR1 SGHRS and CDR2 YFSETQ. The CDR3 loop reads CASSWDSPGGGTQYF. CDR3 bases: TGCGCCAGCAGCTGGGACAGCCCGGGTGGAGGTACGCAGTATTTT.

The chain carries TRBV30 and TRBJ1-4, with D perhaps matching TRBD1 (6 bases). CDR1 is GTSNPN, CDR2 SVGIG, per germline (reference sequence). Trimming left V 3 bases short and J 7 bases short, with 15 bases between. The CDR3 is made up of 14 amino acids. CDR3 region: CAWRVKGVGEKLFF. The CDR3 bases are TGTGCCTGGAGGGTCAAGGGGGTCGGTGAAAAACTGTTTTTT.

The chain joins TRBV29-1 to TRBJ2-3, with D perhaps TRBD1 (6 bases). CDR1 and CDR2 (germline): SQVTM, ANQGSEA. The CDR3 spans 12 residues. The V gene lost 5 bases and the J gene lost 2 bases, with 8 bases spanning the gap. CDR3 coding DNA: TGCAGCGTTTACAGGGACACAGATACGCAGTATTTT. It codes for CSVYRDTDTQYF.

The chain employs TRBV5-1 and TRBJ2-2; possible D gene TRBD1, 7 bases. Germline V gene sequence: CDR1 SGHRS, CDR2 YFSETQ. Trimming removed 4 bases at V and 3 bases at J, with 19 bases between. The CDR3 consists of 17 residues. CDR3 loop: CASSRTGTRGDTGELFF. The CDR3 DNA follows: TGCGCCAGCAGCCGGACTGGGACCAGGGGGGACACCGGGGAGCTGTTTTTT.

This chain joins TRBV7-2 and TRBJ1-5, with 9 bases aligning to TRBD1. The CDR3 has 14 amino acids. V lost 3 bases to trimming and J lost 5 bases; unmatched junction nucleotides: 2. The germline gives CDR1 SGHTA, CDR2 FQGNSA. The chain's CDR3 is CASSFDRGYQPQHF. The CDR3 DNA follows: TGTGCCAGCAGCTTCGACAGGGGGTATCAGCCCCAGCATTTT. The whole variable domain, filled in from reference TRBV7-2 and TRBJ1-5, reads GAGVSQSPSNKVTEKGKDVELRCDPISGHTALYWYRQSLGQGLEFLIYFQGNSAPDKSGLPSDRFSAERTGGSVSTLTIQRTQQEDSAVYLCASSFDRGYQPQHFGDGTRLSIL.

This clone has only a few counts. This chain connects TRBV2 to TRBJ1-3; D not resolved. V lost 5 bases and J lost 0, with 11 bases in between. Germline loops: CDR1 SNHLY, CDR2 FYNNEI. This CDR3 has 15 residues. Here the CDR3 DNA reads TGTGCCAGCAGTTACACACCCATCTCTGGAAACACCATATATTTT. It codes for CASSYTPISGNTIYF.

The chain is built from TRBV19 and TRBJ2-5; the D gene is possibly TRBD2 (6 bases). V was pared by 7 bases and J by 0 bases, with 12 bases between. The length of the CDR3 is 14 residues. Per the germline V gene, CDR1 is LNHDA and CDR2 is SQIVND (reference sequence). The CDR3: CASTSDLYQETQYF. In DNA form, the CDR3 reads TGTGCCAGTACTAGCGACCTGTACCAAGAGACCCAGTACTTC.

The chain carries TRBV28 and TRBJ1-5; 7 bases line up with TRBD1. The CDR3 spans 12 residues. Germline assignment: CDR1 MDHEN and CDR2 SYDVKM. V dropped 5 bases and J dropped 5; count of bases not matched to a gene: 0. DNA of the CDR3: TGTGCCAGCAGTCAGGGGGATCAGCCCCAGCATTTT. Translation: CASSQGDQPQHF.

The genes are TRBV5-8 and TRBJ1-4; maybe TRBD1 (6 bases). This CDR3 spans 16 amino acids. CDR1 and CDR2 from the germline V gene are SGHTS and YDEGEE. With 4 bases removed from V and 5 bases from J, the gap between germline ends came to 18 bases. CDR3 sequence reads: CASSGNRAVGNEKLFF. The CDR3 DNA is TGTGCCAGCAGCGGGAACAGGGCCGTTGGGAATGAAAAACTGTTTTTT.

V and J are TRBV5-4 and TRBJ2-2; TRBD2 is a possible D gene (6 bases). V was trimmed by 4 bases and J by 2 bases, leaving 12 bases between them. This CDR3 has 15 amino acids. Germline CDR1 SGHNT, CDR2 YYREEE (reference sequence). For the CDR3, the DNA is TGTGCCAGCAGCCGTCGGGACTCCAACACCGGGGAGCTGTTTTTT. Translating it yields CASSRRDSNTGELFF.

The DNA of the CDR3 is TGCAGCGCCGGTCTAGCGAGACTTAGCAATGAGCAGTTCTTC. This translates into CSAGLARLSNEQFF. The chain recombines TRBV29-1 with TRBJ2-1; D might be TRBD2 (6 bases). CDR3 length: 14 amino acids. Germline CDR1 SQVTM, CDR2 ANQGSEA. Trimming removed 7 bases from V and 6 bases from J, with 19 bases in between.

The J gene is TRBJ2-3, the V gene TRBV5-4, with D perhaps matching TRBD1 (7 bases). This CDR3 is 16 amino acids long. Germline V gives CDR1 SGHNT, CDR2 YYREEE (reference sequence). The germline V and J ends were trimmed by 5 bases and 2 bases, with 18 bases remaining between them. The CDR3 protein is CASRVGGGAFTDTQYF. The CDR3 coding sequence is TGTGCCAGCAGAGTTGGAGGGGGCGCATTCACAGATACGCAGTATTTT.

This chain joins TRBV24-1 and TRBJ2-1; 16 nucleotides line up with TRBD2. The CDR3 totals 19 residues. CDR1 KGHDR and CDR2 SFDVKD come from the germline V gene. J lost 0 bases, V lost 4 bases, and 5 bases had no gene match. The CDR3 here is CATSDPGTSGRVSYNEQFF. CDR3 DNA sequence: TGTGCCACCAGTGACCCCGGGACTAGCGGGAGGGTCTCCTACAATGAGCAGTTCTTC.

This rearrangement joins TRBV5-4 to TRBJ1-5; TRBD1 matches at 11 bases. This CDR3 has 16 residues. Unmatched junction bases numbered 7, after V lost 2 bases and J lost 6 bases. Germline V gene data show CDR1 as SGHNT and CDR2 as YYREEE (reference sequence). The CDR3 sequence: CASSFTGQGASQPQHF. The DNA of the CDR3 is TGTGCCAGCAGCTTTACAGGACAGGGGGCAAGTCAGCCCCAGCATTTT.

The chain joins TRBV28 to TRBJ2-4; a weak D match, TRBD2 (5 bases). There are 15 residues in the CDR3. Germline assignment: CDR1 MDHEN and CDR2 SYDVKM. The ends were cut back, 3 bases at V and 6 bases at J, with 15 bases in the middle. The CDR3 spells CASSLKQLRGNIQYF. The CDR3 DNA is TGTGCCAGCAGTTTGAAACAGCTACGGGGAAACATTCAGTACTTC. The entire variable domain, with the rest obtained from reference TRBV28 and TRBJ2-4, is as follows: DVKVTQSSRYLVKRTGEKVFLECVQDMDHENMFWYRQDPGLGLRLIYFSYDVKMKEKGDIPEGYSVSREKKERFSLILESASTNQTSMYLCASSLKQLRGNIQYFGAGTRLSVL.

This chain joins TRBV7-6 and TRBJ2-2, with 9 bases aligning to TRBD2. The germline V gene encodes CDR1 SGHVS and CDR2 FNYEAQ. This CDR3 has 16 residues. The junction had 7 bases not matched to a gene; V was cut back by 4 bases and J by 4 bases. CDR3 nucleotide sequence: TGTGCCAGCAGCTCGAGTAGCGGGAGTGGCACCGGGGAGCTGTTTTTT. Protein product: CASSSSSGSGTGELFF.

The chain combines TRBV19 with TRBJ2-7; a weak D match, TRBD1 (5 bases). The V and J ends lost 10 bases and 2 bases respectively, with 18 bases between them. The germline V gene has CDR1 LNHDA and CDR2 SQIVND (reference sequence). The CDR3 contains 14 residues. The DNA of the CDR3 is TGTGCCACTCAGGACCCCAGGGTACCCTACGAGCAGTACTTC. Translated, it gives CATQDPRVPYEQYF.

The V and J genes are TRBV29-1 and TRBJ2-1; 11 bases fit TRBD2. V lost 1 base, J lost 4 bases, and 12 bases stayed unmatched. CDR1 is SQVTM and CDR2 is ANQGSEA in the germline V gene. This CDR3 comprises 18 residues. The DNA of the CDR3 is TGCAGCGTTGAAGGGGGAGGGGTAGCGGGAGGGCTTTACAATGAGCAGTTCTTC. It specifies CSVEGGGVAGGLYNEQFF.

V gene TRBV4-2 combines with J gene TRBJ2-3, with TRBD2 matching 13 bases. The germline CDR1 and CDR2 sequences are LGHNA and YNFKEQ. The CDR3 runs 18 residues. J gave up 4 bases and V 5 bases, and 12 bases lay outside the gene matches. The chain's CDR3 is CASSSRSGTSGTADTQYF. The CDR3 DNA reads as TGTGCCAGCAGCTCTCGATCCGGGACTAGCGGGACCGCAGATACGCAGTATTTT.

V and J are TRBV6-2 or TRBV6-3 and TRBJ1-2; 7 nucleotides agree with TRBD1. Germline V gene data show CDR1 as MNHEY and CDR2 as SVGEGT. V lost 6 bases, J lost 5 bases, and 9 bases stayed unmatched. This CDR3 has 14 residues. CDR3 sequence reads: CASSLRDSRYGYTF. CDR3 DNA sequence: TGTGCCAGCAGCCTCCGGGACAGCAGATATGGCTACACCTTC.

V and J are TRBV27 and TRBJ1-5; a possible D gene is TRBD1 (5 bases). This CDR3 spans 16 amino acids. The ends were cut back, 6 bases at V and 2 bases at J, with 17 bases in the middle. Germline V lookup: CDR1 MNHEY, CDR2 SMNVEV (reference sequence). This CDR3 reads CASRRSGYGGNQPQHF. The CDR3 DNA reads TGTGCCAGCAGGCGCTCAGGGTATGGGGGCAATCAGCCCCAGCATTTT.

The V gene is TRBV7-2, the J gene TRBJ2-3; 9 nucleotides agree with TRBD1. This CDR3 is built from 15 residues. V shed 3 bases and J 2 bases; nucleotides not matched to a gene: 3. Germline assignment: CDR1 SGHTA and CDR2 FQGNSA. The CDR3 reads CASSFDRGATDTQYF. The CDR3 coding sequence is TGTGCCAGCAGCTTCGACAGGGGGGCCACAGATACGCAGTATTTT. Based on the CDR3 plus reference TRBV7-2 and TRBJ2-3, the full variable domain is GAGVSQSPSNKVTEKGKDVELRCDPISGHTALYWYRQSLGQGLEFLIYFQGNSAPDKSGLPSDRFSAERTGGSVSTLTIQRTQQEDSAVYLCASSFDRGATDTQYFGPGTRLTVL.

This clone was counted only a few times. V and J are TRBV18 and TRBJ1-1, with D tentatively TRBD1 (5 bases). V gave up 3 bases and J gave up 3 bases, with 11 bases separating them. CDR1 and CDR2 (germline): KGHSH, LQKENI. The length of the CDR3 is 14 residues. The CDR3 protein is CASSPTGGDTEAFF. The CDR3 DNA reads as TGTGCCAGCTCACCCACCGGGGGGGACACTGAAGCTTTCTTT.

This chain connects TRBV19 to TRBJ1-2, with TRBD1 identical over 8 bases. The CDR3 length is 15 residues. The germline CDR1 and CDR2 sequences are LNHDA and SQIVND (reference sequence). The J segment lost 5 bases and the V segment lost 9 bases, leaving 14 bases of the junction unmatched. The CDR3 DNA sequence: TGTGCCAGCCGGACAGGGTCGGAGGCGGGATATGGCTACACCTTC. Translation: CASRTGSEAGYGYTF.

Details on this clone: Other nucleotide sequences from this sample produce the same CDR3. CDR3: CATSDSGQGYQPQHF. The CDR3 coding sequence is TGTGCCACCAGTGACTCGGGACAGGGCTATCAGCCCCAGCATTTT. V usage is TRBV24-1 and J usage is TRBJ1-5; the match to TRBD1 covers 9 bases. The CDR3 spans 15 residues. Germline V gene sequence: CDR1 KGHDR, CDR2 SFDVKD. The V gene end was trimmed by 4 bases and the J gene end by 5 bases; junction bases not matched to a gene: 5.

This sequence joins TRBV19 and TRBJ1-5, with a weak D call TRBD1 (6 bases). V lost 4 bases and J lost 9, with 16 bases in between. Germline V gene data show CDR1 as LNHDA and CDR2 as SQIVND (reference sequence). The CDR3 runs 14 residues. The CDR3 DNA follows: TGTGCCAGTAGTAGGGCGGGGGCCCTATGGCCCCAGCATTTT. Its protein is CASSRAGALWPQHF.

V and J are TRBV5-6 and TRBJ1-2; D may be TRBD1 (6 bases). CDR1 and CDR2 from the germline V gene are SGHDT and YYEEEE. This CDR3 has 14 amino acids. Deletions cut 6 bases from V and 3 bases from J, with 15 bases between. This CDR3 is CASNIQGNDYGYTF. The CDR3 DNA sequence: TGTGCCAGCAACATCCAGGGGAACGACTATGGCTACACCTTC.

V gene TRBV2 combines with J gene TRBJ2-1, with TRBD1 identical over 10 bases. The CDR3 totals 14 residues. Germline V gene sequence: CDR1 SNHLY, CDR2 FYNNEI. Trimming took 8 bases from V and 1 from J; bases not matched to a gene: 2. In DNA, the CDR3 is TGTGCCAGCTTGGACAGGGGGTCCTACAATGAGCAGTTCTTC. Residues: CASLDRGSYNEQFF.